This entry is about one T cell receptor (beta chain). Its antigen remains undetermined. No clone much larger than this one lies a single base away; base qualities are absent. In the paper's terms, the time point label means: about 28 days (+/-7) after the second vaccine dose. What the treatment or condition label conveys for this sample: meningococcal conjugate vaccine given as trial control. The vaccinee samples were drawn from two UK trials, COV001 and COV002, one of which was a single-blind randomized controlled phase 2/3 trial testing AZD1222 (ChAdOx1 nCoV-19) in healthy adults. For TCRbeta chain sequencing, PBMC samples from trial participants were taken at day 0 and at day 28 after the second dose. This entry comes from a study of T cell responses to AZD1222 COVID-19 vaccine (dated by TCRdb to the early 2020s). Turning to the overall study: TCR sequencing covered roughly 230 trial participants: 200 to 210 given two doses of AZD1222 and some 25 given two doses of MenACWY control vaccine. Trial participants were enrolled by age into 18-55, 56-69 and 70-plus year subgroups, with 148, 28 and 57 TCR-sequenced participants respectively. Overall study results and their limits: After two AZD1222 doses, both the breadth and the depth of spike-specific TCRs were significantly higher than at day 0 and than in MenACWY recipients. Vaccine-associated CD4 TCRs spanned the whole spike protein, with dominant responses in regions 160-218 and 743-854. Because no day 14 peak-response samples were available, repertoires were characterized only after the peak T cell response. Only a handful of AZD1222 recipients were SARS-CoV-2 seropositive at baseline, limiting conclusions about previously exposed vaccinees. Nearly half of unique spike-specific TCRs reportedly recognized epitopes outside regions mutated in the B.1.351 and B.1.1.7 variants. The 56-69-year group was small, and its depth increase did not reach significance, likely because of low power. Most participants were white British and females outnumbered males, and the authors suggested that clonal diversity may have been underestimated.

The CDR3 regions of human TCRbeta chains were analyzed by immunosequencing. On the study's bioinformatics: TCRs in the repertoires were matched against a reference library of SARS-CoV-2-specific TCRs that had been generated with the MIRA antigen-specificity platform. Breadth was defined as the fraction of unique TCRs that were SARS-CoV-2-associated. Depth was defined as the fraction of total T cells that were SARS-CoV-2-associated. Using the MIRA data, each spike-specific TCR was assigned both to the spike region to which the TCR was reactive and to a CD4 or CD8 class. Log10-transformed breadth and depth values were compared by one-way ANOVA with Sidak's multiple comparisons tests. Entries here come from immuneACCESS through TCRdb and include only in-frame sequences with V and J called. Some clones fail to appear in such tables; in the studies checked, an unresolved V gene covers under half of the shortfall, and the cause of the remainder is unknown. D and trimming come from the DNA, and the V and J calls and clone size come from that table. The sample has 200,000 to 250,000 clones on record, 94% of them singletons. The top ten constitute around 1.7% of the sample.

This TCR came from an adult who received the MenACWY meningococcal vaccine as a control. The sample consisted of peripheral blood, taken 28 days after the second dose of the MenACWY control vaccine.

The CDR3 region reads CASSLSITGLALTGELFF. The nucleotide sequence is TGTGCCAGCAGTTTATCGATTACGGGACTAGCGCTCACCGGGGAGCTGTTTTTT. Recombination connected TRBV27 to TRBJ2-2; TRBD2 fits 10 bases in the junction. Trimming accounts for 0 bases at V and 4 bases at J, while the number of junction bases matched to no gene is 8. According to the germline V gene (reference sequence), CDR1 reads MNHEY and CDR2 reads SMNVEV. Including the terminal cysteine and phenylalanine, the CDR3 comprises 18 residues. This entry keeps only the CDR3 DNA: 54 bases, framed from base 1.